The 21 T cell receptor beta chains reported below all come from one sample, sequenced in a study of CD8 T cells in ankylosing spondylitis. TCRdb used MiXCR to reprocess the 5' RACE reads, holding one entry per CDR3 protein. The table lists 200,000 or so distinct CDR3 sequences, 13% of them singletons. Sequenced material: blood, either unsorted or a sorted T cell fraction (not recorded which). These receptors were taken from a female donor with ankylosing spondylitis or in good health (not recorded which).

This clonotype was detected many times. The genes are TRBV5-1 and TRBJ1-1; the D gene is possibly TRBD1 (6 bases). CDR1 and CDR2 (germline): SGHRS, YFSETQ. The V end was cut by 0 bases, the J end by 5 bases, with 14 bases between. This CDR3 has 15 amino acids. The CDR3 DNA reads TGCGCCAGCAGCTTGGCGGCAGGGGTGAGGACTGAAGCTTTCTTT. Protein product: CASSLAAGVRTEAFF. The variable domain in full, completed from reference TRBV5-1 and TRBJ1-1, reads KAGVTQTPRYLIKTRGQQVTLSCSPISGHRSVSWYQQTPGQGLQFLFEYFSETQRNKGNFPGRFSGRQFSNSRSEMNVSTLELGDSALYLCASSLAAGVRTEAFFGQGTRLTVV.

This clonotype was seen repeatedly, ten times or more. The gene calls are TRBV4-1 and TRBJ1-4; no reliable D call. There are 15 residues in the CDR3. CDR1 and CDR2 (germline): MGHRA, YSYEKL. Trimming left V 4 bases short and J 8 bases short, with 17 bases between. CDR3 coding DNA: TGCGCCAGCAGCCTAGCGGGGAGGCGTGGAGAAAAACTGTTTTTT. It is translated as CASSLAGRRGEKLFF.

The V gene is TRBV14, the J gene TRBJ1-4, with 7 nucleotides matching TRBD1. Germline CDR1 is SGHDN and CDR2 is FVKESK. This CDR3 is 13 amino acids long. With V trimmed by 4 bases and J by 6 bases, 2 bases remained unmatched. The CDR3 DNA reads TGTGCCAGCAGCCCGGGGACAGATGAAAAACTGTTTTTT. Residues: CASSPGTDEKLFF.

A word on this clonotype: Just one base apart from a much larger clone, this may be a read error. The V call is TRBV7-8, the J call TRBJ1-1, with D hard to call. This CDR3 has 14 residues. The germline CDR1 and CDR2 sequences are SGHVS and FQNEAQ. The CDR3 reads CVSSLVSLNTEAFF. The CDR3 DNA reads TGTGTCAGCAGCTTAGTTTCACTGAACACTGAAGCTTTCTTT.

The chain uses TRBV6-1 and TRBJ2-7, with 7 bases lining up with TRBD1. V shed 6 bases, J shed 0 bases, and the junction held 5 bases outside the gene matches. There are 14 residues in the CDR3. The germline CDR1 and CDR2 sequences are MNHNS and SASEGT. DNA of the CDR3: TGTGCCAGCAGGATGACAGGGTCCTCCTACGAGCAGTACTTC. Translation: CASRMTGSSYEQYF.

This chain uses TRBV7-8 with TRBJ2-7; TRBD2 aligns across 9 bases. The length of the CDR3 is 18 residues. Trimming at V came to 7 bases and at J to 3 bases, leaving 19 bases not matched to a gene. The germline gives CDR1 SGHVS, CDR2 FQNEAQ. DNA of the CDR3: TGTGCCAGCACCCCCCTCGAGGCGGGAGGGTTTATCCTCTACGAGCAGTACTTC. As protein: CASTPLEAGGFILYEQYF.

This clonotype was observed at least ten times. This chain uses TRBV4-3 with TRBJ2-1; 11 bases agree with TRBD2. Germline lookup yields CDR1 LGHNA and CDR2 YSLEER. V lost 1 base and J lost 8; bases outside the gene matches: 1. The CDR3 covers 14 residues. The CDR3 sequence is CASSQGTSGYEQFF. DNA of the CDR3: TGCGCCAGCAGCCAAGGGACTAGCGGGTATGAGCAGTTCTTC.

The J gene is TRBJ2-7, the V gene TRBV20-1; the D is unclear. Trimming stripped 6 bases from V and 6 bases from J, with 24 bases between. The CDR3 totals 15 residues. The germline V gene has CDR1 DFQATT and CDR2 SNEGSKA (reference sequence). DNA for the CDR3: TGCAGTGCCGCCCCGCGAGGCCACATAAAGGGCGAGCAGTACTTC. Translating gives CSAAPRGHIKGEQYF.

For this clonotype: An end of the junction does not agree with germline; a read error may underlie this. This chain uses TRBV6-2 or TRBV6-3 with TRBJ2-7, with 7 bases fitting TRBD1. Germline lookup yields CDR1 MNHEY and CDR2 SVGEGT. The CDR3 consists of 13 residues. CDR3 coding DNA: TGTACCAGCACCAGACAGGGACGCCACGAGCAGTACTTC. As protein: CTSTRQGRHEQYF.

This clonotype was seen many times. V usage is TRBV27 and J usage is TRBJ1-5; weak D call: TRBD1 (5 bases). V was clipped by 4 bases and J by 7 bases, with 14 bases between them. The CDR3 extends over 14 amino acids. Germline assignment: CDR1 MNHEY and CDR2 SMNVEV (reference sequence). The CDR3 nucleotides read TGTGCCAGCAGTTCACCGGGGCTACACCAGCCCCAGCATTTT. Translating gives CASSSPGLHQPQHF.

This clonotype was observed a few times. J is TRBJ2-7 and V is TRBV9, with D unresolved. This CDR3 contains 12 residues. Trimming removed 3 bases at V and 6 bases at J, with 10 bases between. The germline V gene has CDR1 SGDLS and CDR2 YYNGEE. CDR3 sequence: CASSGPSGEQYF. For the CDR3, the DNA is TGTGCCAGCAGCGGCCCCTCCGGCGAGCAGTACTTC.

This clonotype was counted ten times or more. The rearrangement joins TRBV4-3 to TRBJ1-6; TRBD1 is a possible D gene (6 bases). The germline gives CDR1 LGHNA, CDR2 YSLEER. The ends were cut back, 0 bases at V and 8 bases at J, with 11 bases in the middle. The CDR3 extends over 15 amino acids. CDR3 region: CASSQDRGRDSPLHF. CDR3 bases: TGCGCCAGCAGCCAAGATCGGGGGCGGGATTCACCCCTCCACTTT.

This clonotype has more than one count but fewer than ten. This chain uses TRBV7-2 with TRBJ2-3; D is ambiguous. The CDR3 has 13 amino acids. CDR1 and CDR2 from the germline V gene are SGHTA and FQGNSA. Trimming stripped 3 bases from V and 0 bases from J, with 4 bases between. DNA for the CDR3: TGTGCCAGCAGCTTTGACAGCACAGATACGCAGTATTTT. Protein sequence: CASSFDSTDTQYF.

Ten or more counts support this clonotype. The V call is TRBV2, the J call TRBJ2-7; D call uncertain. The CDR3 consists of 11 residues. V was pared by 5 bases and J by 12 bases, with 14 bases between. Germline CDR1 SNHLY, CDR2 FYNNEI. CDR3 in DNA: TGTGCCAGCAGTAACGCTTTTCGGTCGTACTTC. Amino acid sequence: CASSNAFRSYF.

This clonotype was picked up many times. The chain carries TRBV6-2 or TRBV6-3 and TRBJ1-3, with 8 bases fitting TRBD1. The CDR3 extends over 16 amino acids. Germline V gives CDR1 MNHEY, CDR2 SVGEGT. Trimming took 8 bases from V and 0 from J; bases not matched to a gene: 9. The DNA of the CDR3 is TGTGCCAGCTGCTACGGGACAGGCCTCTCTGGAAACACCATATATTTT. It translates to CASCYGTGLSGNTIYF.

Ten or more counts support this clonotype. This rearrangement joins TRBV9 to TRBJ2-7; D uncertain. The CDR3 runs to 15 residues. The V and J ends lost 3 bases and 1 base respectively, with 14 bases between them. Germline loops: CDR1 SGDLS, CDR2 YYNGEE. CDR3 in amino acids: CASSASTSRSYEQYF. CDR3 coding DNA: TGTGCCAGCAGCGCGAGCACCTCCCGTTCCTACGAGCAGTACTTC.

Many counts were recorded for this clonotype. The genes are TRBV6-1 and TRBJ1-5; D is unclear. The CDR3 covers 15 residues. Looked up from germline, CDR1 is MNHNS and CDR2 is SASEGT. V lost 1 base, J lost 8 bases, and 15 bases lay in between. The CDR3 nucleotides are TGTGCCAGCAGTGAAGATCTAGGATGGATGAAGCCCCAGCATTTT. Translated: CASSEDLGWMKPQHF.

This clonotype was seen many times. The chain carries TRBV5-1 and TRBJ1-1; no reliable D call. Per germline, CDR1 SGHRS and CDR2 YFSETQ. This CDR3 spans 13 amino acids. The V gene lost 2 bases and the J gene lost 1 base, with 6 bases spanning the gap. CDR3 loop: CASSFMENTEAFF. CDR3 DNA: TGCGCCAGCAGCTTCATGGAGAACACTGAAGCTTTCTTT.

This clonotype has at least ten counts. The chain is built from TRBV7-2 and TRBJ2-3; TRBD1 might be the D (5 bases). Germline lookup yields CDR1 SGHTA and CDR2 FQGNSA. The V and J ends lost 0 bases and 4 bases respectively, with 17 bases between them. The CDR3 extends over 17 amino acids. The chain's CDR3 is CASSLAGAKVPSDTQYF. The DNA for the CDR3 is TGTGCCAGCAGCTTAGCAGGGGCTAAGGTCCCCTCAGATACGCAGTATTTT. The whole variable domain, remainder taken from reference TRBV7-2 and TRBJ2-3, is GAGVSQSPSNKVTEKGKDVELRCDPISGHTALYWYRQSLGQGLEFLIYFQGNSAPDKSGLPSDRFSAERTGGSVSTLTIQRTQQEDSAVYLCASSLAGAKVPSDTQYFGPGTRLTVL.

This clonotype was counted many times. This sequence joins TRBV24-1 and TRBJ1-5, with 8 nucleotides matching TRBD1. This CDR3 spans 17 amino acids. V trimming: 4 bases; J trimming: 0 bases; junction bases outside the gene matches: 7. The germline V gene encodes CDR1 KGHDR and CDR2 SFDVKD. The CDR3 reads CATSEAGTGNSNQPQHF. The DNA of the CDR3 is TGTGCCACCAGTGAAGCCGGGACAGGTAATAGCAATCAGCCCCAGCATTTT.

This chain uses TRBV3-1 with TRBJ2-7; 8 bases agree with TRBD1. The CDR3 consists of 16 residues. Germline CDR1 reads LGHDT; CDR2 reads YNNKEL (reference sequence). J was trimmed by 3 bases and V by 4 bases; bases with no gene match: 11. Here the CDR3 DNA reads TGTGCCAGCAGCCTCGGACCCGGACAGGGATACTACGAGCAGTACTTC. It yields the protein CASSLGPGQGYYEQYF.